The 18 T cell receptor beta chains below all came from one sample that was sequenced in a study of CD8 T cells in Susac syndrome. Random hexamers were used to reverse transcribe an amount of roughly 0.5 to 1 ug RNA. TCRdb reprocessed the immunoSEQ multiplex PCR reads with MiXCR, giving one entry per CDR3 protein. The sample carries some 150,000 distinct CDR3 sequences, 95% to 96% recorded once. Sequenced input: CD8+ T cells from PBMCs. These receptor sequences come from a human donor with multiple sclerosis.

The genes are TRBV27 and TRBJ2-5, with 12 bases lining up with TRBD1. Germline CDR1 and CDR2: MNHEY and SMNVEV (reference sequence). With 6 bases clipped from V and 6 bases from J, the junction kept 17 bases outside the gene matches. This CDR3 region has 18 residues. DNA for the CDR3: TGTGCCAGCAGCTCCGTGGGGACAGGGGGCGTGAAGTATAAGACCCAGTACTTC. Translation gives CASSSVGTGGVKYKTQYF.

The rearrangement links TRBV20-1 to TRBJ2-1, with TRBD2 identical over 8 bases. After removal of 3 bases from V and 0 bases from J, the junction contained 4 bases not matched to a gene. The CDR3 is 15 residues long. Germline values: CDR1 DFQATT, CDR2 SNEGSKA (reference sequence). CDR3 amino acids: CSASPSGSSYNEQFF. For the CDR3, the DNA is TGCAGTGCTAGTCCAAGCGGGAGCTCCTACAATGAGCAGTTCTTC.

The gene calls are TRBV27 and TRBJ1-1; D gene unclear. Germline CDR1 is MNHEY and CDR2 is SMNVEV (reference sequence). The CDR3 contains 11 residues. V lost 8 bases and J 8 bases, leaving 12 bases between the germline ends. The CDR3 loop reads CASFHGREAFF. For the CDR3, the DNA is TGTGCCAGCTTCCACGGACGGGAAGCTTTCTTT.

The V gene is TRBV13, the J gene TRBJ1-2, with TRBD1 as a possible D gene (6 bases). Trimming took off 5 bases at V and 7 bases at J, with 14 bases between the two ends. The germline V gene encodes CDR1 PRHDT and CDR2 FYEKMQ (reference sequence). This CDR3 region has 13 residues. The CDR3 DNA reads TGTGCCAGCAGCCGTGGACAGCGACCTGGCTACACCTTC. This sequence encodes CASSRGQRPGYTF.

The chain joins TRBV4-2 to TRBJ2-7; possibly TRBD1 for D (6 bases). Trimming removed 0 bases from V and 5 bases from J, with 11 bases in between. The germline gives CDR1 LGHNA, CDR2 YNFKEQ. The CDR3 runs to 14 residues. This CDR3 is CASSQENRAHEQYF. For the CDR3, the DNA is TGTGCCAGCAGCCAAGAAAACAGGGCCCACGAGCAGTACTTC.

V is TRBV6-5 and J is TRBJ2-1; maybe TRBD1 (6 bases). The germline V gene encodes CDR1 MNHEY and CDR2 SVGAGI. Trimming took off 4 bases at V and 6 bases at J, with 19 bases between the two ends. The CDR3 contains 16 residues. The CDR3 DNA follows: TGTGCCAGCAGTTTTGGACAGTCCACCCCTACCAATGAGCAGTTCTTC. Translating gives CASSFGQSTPTNEQFF.

This chain links TRBV27 with TRBJ2-1; TRBD2 aligns across 11 bases. Germline V CDR1 and CDR2: MNHEY, SMNVEV (reference sequence). With V trimmed by 7 bases and J by 3 bases, 5 bases remained unmatched. CDR3 length: 15 residues. CDR3 sequence (DNA): TGTGCCAGCACCACGACTAGCGGGGACTACAATGAGCAGTTCTTC. It codes for CASTTTSGDYNEQFF.

The genes are TRBV27 and TRBJ1-2; no clear D gene. Germline CDR1 and CDR2: MNHEY and SMNVEV (reference sequence). The ends were cut back, 0 bases at V and 4 bases at J, with 12 bases in the middle. This CDR3 comprises 15 residues. CDR3 region: CASSLSRAGPYGYTF. The CDR3 nucleotides are TGTGCCAGCAGTTTATCGAGGGCAGGTCCCTATGGCTACACCTTC.

The rearrangement joins TRBV27 to TRBJ1-1; possibly TRBD1 for D (6 bases). V shed 6 bases and J shed 1 base, with 18 bases lying between them. The CDR3 contains 16 residues. The germline V gene encodes CDR1 MNHEY and CDR2 SMNVEV (reference sequence). The CDR3 is CASSYLTTGRNTEAFF. The CDR3 DNA reads as TGTGCCAGCAGCTACCTAACTACAGGGAGGAACACTGAAGCTTTCTTT.

The chain uses TRBV6-2 or TRBV6-3 and TRBJ1-2; possibly TRBD1 for D (5 bases). V was cut by 1 base and J by 6 bases, with 12 bases left in between. From germline, CDR1 is MNHEY and CDR2 SVGEGT. The CDR3 is 14 residues long. The CDR3 nucleotides read TGTGCCAGCAGTTACTTGTCGGACACGGATGGCTACACCTTC. Translated: CASSYLSDTDGYTF.

The chain is built from TRBV3-1 and TRBJ1-1; 7 nucleotides align to TRBD1. Germline V lookup: CDR1 LGHDT, CDR2 YNNKEL (reference sequence). V lost 3 bases to trimming and J lost 0 bases; unmatched junction nucleotides: 4. CDR3 length equals 15 residues. The CDR3 region is CASSQRGQLNTEAFF. CDR3 in DNA: TGTGCCAGCAGCCAGAGGGGACAGTTGAACACTGAAGCTTTCTTT.

This clonotype appeared a single time. The CDR3 DNA reads as TGTGCCAGCAGTCGGACTAGCGGAGGCGAGCAGTACTTC. Protein product: CASSRTSGGEQYF. The chain joins TRBV12-3 or TRBV12-4 to TRBJ2-7; 10 bases are a match to TRBD2. Losses at the gene ends were 5 bases for V and 6 bases for J; bases not matched to a gene: 4. There are 13 residues in the CDR3.

The chain couples TRBV6-1 to TRBJ2-7, with D tentatively TRBD1 (5 bases). Germline V gives CDR1 MNHNS, CDR2 SASEGT. The CDR3 runs 14 residues. The germline V and J ends were trimmed by 2 bases and 0 bases, with 8 bases remaining between them. The chain's CDR3 is CASSEFDSSYEQYF. The CDR3 DNA follows: TGTGCCAGCAGTGAATTCGACAGCTCCTACGAGCAGTACTTC.

V is TRBV6-5 and J is TRBJ2-1, with 9 bases matching TRBD2. The CDR3 spans 16 residues. Trimming cost V 0 bases and J 1 base; bases outside gene matches: 1. Per the germline V gene, CDR1 is MNHEY and CDR2 is SVGAGI. CDR3 bases: TGTGCCAGCAGTTACTCGACTAGCGGTTCCTACAATGAGCAGTTCTTC. Its translation is CASSYSTSGSYNEQFF.

The V call is TRBV30, the J call TRBJ1-1, with 7 positions matching TRBD1. The CDR3 has 15 amino acids. Germline lookup yields CDR1 GTSNPN and CDR2 SVGIG (reference sequence). The V gene end was trimmed by 2 bases and the J gene end by 0 bases; junction bases not matched to a gene: 6. CDR3 amino acids: CAWSSMTGMNTEAFF. CDR3 nucleotide sequence: TGTGCCTGGAGTTCGATGACAGGGATGAACACTGAAGCTTTCTTT.

CDR3 sequence (DNA): TGCGCCAGCAGCCAATTCGATATGACTAGCGAAGAGACCCAGTACTTC. Translation gives CASSQFDMTSEETQYF. The rearrangement uses TRBV4-1 and TRBJ2-5, with TRBD2 identical over 8 bases. With V trimmed by 2 bases and J by 3 bases, 8 bases remained unmatched. There are 16 residues in the CDR3. Germline V CDR1 and CDR2: MGHRA, YSYEKL.

The J gene is TRBJ2-7, the V gene TRBV12-3 or TRBV12-4; 13 bases agree with TRBD2. The CDR3 sequence is 16 residues long. The J segment lost 4 bases and the V segment lost 5 bases, leaving 8 bases of the junction unmatched. CDR3 sequence (DNA): TGTGCCAGCAGTGCCGAAAGGACTAGCGGGGGTTACGAGCAGTACTTC. This translates into CASSAERTSGGYEQYF.

This chain links TRBV13 with TRBJ2-1; D is possibly TRBD1 or TRBD2 (5 bases each). Between the trimmed V and J ends, which lost 10 bases and 8 bases, there was a span of 18 bases. The CDR3 is 13 residues long. CDR1 and CDR2 from the germline V gene are PRHDT and FYEKMQ (reference sequence). In DNA form, the CDR3 reads TGTGCCATCGCCGGGACCGCACAGGATGAGCAGTTCTTC. Its translation is CAIAGTAQDEQFF.